Following are 13 T cell receptor beta chains from one sample sequenced in a study of blood T cell repertoires in COVID-19. The data were produced by immunoSEQ multiplex PCR, yet TCRdb's version contains in-frame clones alone and is incomplete. The top ten clones hold around 2.3% of a sample with around 200,000 clones, about 89% of them seen once. The source material was peripheral blood. The receptors were sampled from a man in his forties with active or convalescent COVID-19.

This clone was detected only once. The V gene is TRBV30, the J gene TRBJ1-1; maybe TRBD1 (6 bases). V was shortened by 4 bases and J by 4 bases, with 13 bases between the two germline ends. This CDR3 contains 13 residues. Germline-derived CDR1 and CDR2 are GTSNPN and SVGIG (reference sequence). CDR3 protein: CAWTGVIVTEAFF. In nucleotides, the CDR3 is TGTGCCTGGACAGGGGTTATCGTCACTGAAGCTTTCTTT.

This rearrangement joins TRBV27 to TRBJ1-3; weak D call: TRBD1 (5 bases). Germline loops: CDR1 MNHEY, CDR2 SMNVEV (reference sequence). This CDR3 spans 15 amino acids. V gave up 2 bases and J gave up 5 bases, with 13 bases separating them. The CDR3 nucleotides are TGTGCCAGCAGTTTAAATGGGGCCAGCCGAAACACCATATATTTT. This sequence encodes CASSLNGASRNTIYF.

In this sample, this clone turned up once. This chain's CDR3 is CAWSNRRNEKLFF. For the CDR3, the DNA is TGTGCCTGGAGTAACAGGCGTAATGAAAAACTGTTTTTT. The chain has TRBV30 and TRBJ1-4, with D possibly TRBD1 on 5 matching bases. From germline, CDR1 is GTSNPN and CDR2 SVGIG (reference sequence). V was pared by 2 bases and J by 4 bases, with 8 bases between. The CDR3 is made up of 13 amino acids.

This clone was detected only once. The chain combines TRBV10-3 with TRBJ1-2; tentative D call: TRBD1 (6 bases). CDR1 is ENHRY, CDR2 SYGVKD, per germline. Trimming pared 0 bases from V and 8 bases from J, leaving 7 bases between. This CDR3 is built from 12 residues. The CDR3 sequence is CAISESRGGYTF. DNA for the CDR3: TGTGCCATCAGTGAGTCGAGGGGGGGCTACACCTTC.

The V and J genes are TRBV4-1 and TRBJ1-1, with a weak D call TRBD1 (5 bases). The CDR3 spans 14 residues. The germline gives CDR1 MGHRA, CDR2 YSYEKL. Trimming stripped 6 bases from V and 1 base from J, with 12 bases between. The CDR3 is CASRWGGSNTEAFF. DNA for the CDR3: TGCGCCAGCAGGTGGGGGGGTTCGAACACTGAAGCTTTCTTT.

V gene TRBV6-5 combines with J gene TRBJ1-6, with a possible D match to TRBD1 (5 bases). Germline-derived CDR1 and CDR2 are MNHEY and SVGAGI. The CDR3 loop spans 15 amino acids. Trimming shortened V by 7 bases and J by 6 bases, and 16 bases separated the two germline ends. The CDR3 reads CASKASRQTNSPLHF. Here the CDR3 DNA reads TGTGCCAGCAAAGCTTCTAGACAGACTAATTCACCCCTCCACTTT.

The V gene is TRBV7-6, the J gene TRBJ2-7, with 7 bases matching TRBD2. Germline V lookup: CDR1 SGHVS, CDR2 FNYEAQ. This CDR3 has 15 amino acids. V trimming: 4 bases; J trimming: 6 bases; junction bases outside the gene matches: 12. CDR3 DNA sequence: TGTGCCAGCAGCTCTGGGTCACTGGAGCGGGGCGAGCAGTACTTC. Residues: CASSSGSLERGEQYF.

The chain is built from TRBV7-6 and TRBJ1-2; D perhaps matches TRBD1 (5 bases). The CDR3 is 13 amino acids. V was pared by 4 bases and J by 5 bases, with 11 bases between. CDR1 SGHVS and CDR2 FNYEAQ come from the germline V gene. CDR3 in amino acids: CASSSRGGYGYTF. CDR3 nucleotides: TGTGCCAGCAGCTCTCGCGGGGGATATGGCTACACCTTC.

The V and J genes are TRBV19 and TRBJ1-3, with 8 positions matching TRBD1. Germline CDR1 is LNHDA and CDR2 is SQIVND (reference sequence). The ends lost 9 bases at V and 2 bases at J; junction bases unmatched: 18. The CDR3 is made up of 18 amino acids. The CDR3 here is CASSGAGGSEVAGNTIYF. In DNA, the CDR3 is TGTGCCAGCTCGGGGGCAGGGGGCTCAGAGGTGGCTGGAAACACCATATATTTT. The full variable domain, rest sourced from reference TRBV19 and TRBJ1-3, is DGGITQSPKYLFRKEGQNVTLSCEQNLNHDAMYWYRQDPGQGLRLIYYSQIVNDFQKGDIAEGYSVSREKKESFPLTVTSAQKNPTAFYLCASSGAGGSEVAGNTIYFGEGSWLTVV.

As DNA, the CDR3 is TGTGCCAGCAGTGATCCCTGGACAGGGAACTATGGCTACACCTTC. Translating it yields CASSDPWTGNYGYTF. The rearrangement links TRBV2 to TRBJ1-2, with 8 bases that match TRBD1. With V trimmed by 3 bases and J by 2 bases, 5 bases remained unmatched. Germline lookup yields CDR1 SNHLY and CDR2 FYNNEI. The CDR3 has 15 residues.

This chain connects TRBV4-1 to TRBJ2-2; 8 nucleotides match TRBD2. The trim removed 2 bases at V and 4 bases at J, leaving 6 bases unmatched. The CDR3 has 16 amino acids. CDR1 and CDR2 from the germline V gene are MGHRA and YSYEKL. CDR3 DNA: TGCGCCAGCAGCCAATCGGGGGGGCCGGTCACCGGGGAGCTGTTTTTT. Translation gives CASSQSGGPVTGELFF.

The CDR3 bases are TGTGCCAGTAGCACTCAACGACAGGGACCGACTAATGAAAAACTGTTTTTT. Translation gives CASSTQRQGPTNEKLFF. The genes are TRBV19 and TRBJ1-4; 7 positions match TRBD1. This CDR3 spans 17 amino acids. The trim removed 6 bases at V and 2 bases at J, leaving 12 bases unmatched. Germline lookup yields CDR1 LNHDA and CDR2 SQIVND (reference sequence).

This chain connects TRBV7-9 to TRBJ2-2; unclear D gene. Looked up from germline, CDR1 is SEHNR and CDR2 is FQNEAQ (reference sequence). Trimming cost V 2 bases and J 2 bases, with 6 bases left between them. The CDR3 totals 14 residues. CDR3 in amino acids: CASSLTSNTGELFF. In DNA form, the CDR3 reads TGTGCCAGCAGCTTAACCAGTAACACCGGGGAGCTGTTTTTT.